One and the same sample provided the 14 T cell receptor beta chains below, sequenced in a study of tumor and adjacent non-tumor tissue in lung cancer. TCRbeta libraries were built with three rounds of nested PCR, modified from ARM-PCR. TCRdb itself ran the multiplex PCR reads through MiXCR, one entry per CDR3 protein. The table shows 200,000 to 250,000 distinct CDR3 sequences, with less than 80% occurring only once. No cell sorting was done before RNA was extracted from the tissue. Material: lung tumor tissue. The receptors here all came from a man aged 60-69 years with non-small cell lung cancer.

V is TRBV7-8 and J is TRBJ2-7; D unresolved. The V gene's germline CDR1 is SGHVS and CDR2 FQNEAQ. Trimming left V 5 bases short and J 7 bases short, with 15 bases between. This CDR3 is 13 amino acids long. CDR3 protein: CASSLQSAKEQYF. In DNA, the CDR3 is TGTGCCAGCAGCCTCCAGAGCGCTAAAGAGCAGTACTTC. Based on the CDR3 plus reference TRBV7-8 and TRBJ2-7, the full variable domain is GAGVSQSPRYKVAKRGQDVALRCDPISGHVSLFWYQQALGQGPEFLTYFQNEAQLDKSGLPSDRFFAERPEGSVSTLKIQRTQQEDSAVYLCASSLQSAKEQYFGPGTRLTVT.

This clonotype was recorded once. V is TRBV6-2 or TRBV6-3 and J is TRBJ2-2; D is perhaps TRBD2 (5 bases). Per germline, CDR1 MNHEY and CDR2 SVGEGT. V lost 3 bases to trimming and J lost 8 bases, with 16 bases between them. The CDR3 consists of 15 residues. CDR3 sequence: CASSYQPGSTGELFF. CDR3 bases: TGTGCCAGCAGTTATCAACCGGGAAGTACAGGGGAGCTGTTTTTT.

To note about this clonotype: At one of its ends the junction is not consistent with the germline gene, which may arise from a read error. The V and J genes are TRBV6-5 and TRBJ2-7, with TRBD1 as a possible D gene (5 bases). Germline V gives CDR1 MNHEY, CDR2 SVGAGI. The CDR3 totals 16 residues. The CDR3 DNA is TGTGCTAGCAGCCTGGCCGCCCCAGGGTCATCCTACGAGCAGTACTTC. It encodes CASSLAAPGSSYEQYF.

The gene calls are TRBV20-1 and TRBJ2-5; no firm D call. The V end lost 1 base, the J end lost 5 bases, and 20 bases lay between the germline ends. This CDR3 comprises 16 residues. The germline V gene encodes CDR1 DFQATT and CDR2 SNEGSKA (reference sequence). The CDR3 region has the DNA TGCAGTGCTAGAGGAGTCCTTGTGGAACAAGGGGAGACCCAGTACTTC. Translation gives CSARGVLVEQGETQYF.

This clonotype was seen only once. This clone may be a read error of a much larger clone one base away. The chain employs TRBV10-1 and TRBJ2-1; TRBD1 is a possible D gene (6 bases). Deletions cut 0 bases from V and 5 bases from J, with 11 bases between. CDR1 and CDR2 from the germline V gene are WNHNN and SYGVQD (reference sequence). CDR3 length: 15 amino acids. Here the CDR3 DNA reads TGCGCCAGCAGTGAGTCAGGGGGATTAGACAATGAGCAGTTCTTC. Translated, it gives CASSESGGLDNEQFF.

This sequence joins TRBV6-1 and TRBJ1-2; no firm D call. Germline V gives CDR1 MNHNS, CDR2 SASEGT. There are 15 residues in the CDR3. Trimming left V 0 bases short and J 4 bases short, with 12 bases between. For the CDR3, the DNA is TGTGCCAGCAGTGAAGCTCGATATGGAGGCTATGGCTACACCTTC. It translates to CASSEARYGGYGYTF.

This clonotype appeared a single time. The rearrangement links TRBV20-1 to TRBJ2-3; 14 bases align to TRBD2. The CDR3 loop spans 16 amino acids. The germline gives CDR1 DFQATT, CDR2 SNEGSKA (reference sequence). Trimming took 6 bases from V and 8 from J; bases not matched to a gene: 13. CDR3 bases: TGCAGTGCCCCCAGGACTAGCGGGGGGACAATCAGTACGCAGTATTTT. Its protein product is CSAPRTSGGTISTQYF.

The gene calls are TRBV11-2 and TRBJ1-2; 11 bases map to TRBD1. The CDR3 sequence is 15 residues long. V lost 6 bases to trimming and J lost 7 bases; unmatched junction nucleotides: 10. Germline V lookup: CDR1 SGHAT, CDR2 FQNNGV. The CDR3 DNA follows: TGTGCCAGCAGAAGAAAAGGACAGGGGGCGGGTGGCTACACCTTC. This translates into CASRRKGQGAGGYTF.

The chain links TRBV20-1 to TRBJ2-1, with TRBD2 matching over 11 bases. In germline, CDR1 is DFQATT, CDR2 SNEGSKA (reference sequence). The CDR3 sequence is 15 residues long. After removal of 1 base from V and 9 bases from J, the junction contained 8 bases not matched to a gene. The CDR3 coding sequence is TGCAGTGCTAGAGGCGACGTAGCGGGAGGGGCTGAGCAGTTCTTC. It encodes CSARGDVAGGAEQFF.

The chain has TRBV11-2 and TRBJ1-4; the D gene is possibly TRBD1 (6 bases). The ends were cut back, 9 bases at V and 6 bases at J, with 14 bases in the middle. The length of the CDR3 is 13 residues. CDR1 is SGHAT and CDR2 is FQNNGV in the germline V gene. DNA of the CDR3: TGTGCCAGTAGGGGGGCCCCAGATGAAAAACTGTTTTTT. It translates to CASRGAPDEKLFF. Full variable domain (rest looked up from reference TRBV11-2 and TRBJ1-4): EAGVAQSPRYKIIEKRQSVAFWCNPISGHATLYWYQQILGQGPKLLIQFQNNGVVDDSQLPKDRFSAERLKGVDSTLKIQPAKLEDSAVYLCASRGAPDEKLFFGSGTQLSVL.

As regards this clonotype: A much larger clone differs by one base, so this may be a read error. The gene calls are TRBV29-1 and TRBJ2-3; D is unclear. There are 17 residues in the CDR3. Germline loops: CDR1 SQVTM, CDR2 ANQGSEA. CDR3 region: CNVGADHFTGPTDTQYF. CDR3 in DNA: TGCAACGTTGGTGCGGACCACTTCACGGGCCCCACAGATACGCAGTATTTT.

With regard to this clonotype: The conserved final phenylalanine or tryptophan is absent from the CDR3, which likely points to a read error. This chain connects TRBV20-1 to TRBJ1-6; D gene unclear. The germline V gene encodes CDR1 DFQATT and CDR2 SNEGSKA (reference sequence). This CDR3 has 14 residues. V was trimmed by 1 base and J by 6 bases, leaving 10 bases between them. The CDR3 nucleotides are TGCAGTGCTAGAGGCAGCCAATTTAATTCACCCCTCCACTCT. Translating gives CSARGSQFNSPLHS.

The CDR3: CASSSRASMNTEAFF. The DNA of the CDR3 is TGCGCCAGCAGCTCCAGGGCTTCCATGAACACTGAAGCTTTCTTT. V gene TRBV5-1 combines with J gene TRBJ1-1; TRBD1 is a possible D gene (5 bases). This CDR3 is built from 15 residues. Between the trimmed V and J ends, which lost 3 bases and 0 bases, there was a span of 12 bases. The germline CDR1 and CDR2 sequences are SGHRS and YFSETQ.

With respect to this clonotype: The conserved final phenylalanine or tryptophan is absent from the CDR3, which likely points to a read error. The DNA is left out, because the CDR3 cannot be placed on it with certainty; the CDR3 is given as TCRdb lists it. This CDR3 reads CASSTSPKNIQYL. The chain links TRBV11-1 to TRBJ2-4. CDR1 is SGHAT and CDR2 is FQDESV in the germline V gene (reference sequence). The CDR3 length is 13 residues, termini included.